One sample yielded the 2 T cell receptor beta chains listed below, sequenced in a study of blood T cell repertoires in COVID-19. The data were produced by immunoSEQ multiplex PCR, yet TCRdb's version contains in-frame clones alone and is incomplete. The table lists more than 250,000 clones, 65% to 90% of them singletons. Sequenced: peripheral blood. These receptors came from a man aged 50-59 years with active or convalescent COVID-19.

The rearrangement uses TRBV19 and TRBJ1-3, with 8 positions matching TRBD1. The trim removed 11 bases at V and 0 bases at J, leaving 6 bases unmatched. Germline assignment: CDR1 LNHDA and CDR2 SQIVND (reference sequence). This CDR3 is built from 14 residues. This CDR3 reads CAAADRDSGNTIYF. In DNA form, the CDR3 reads TGTGCCGCCGCGGACAGGGACTCTGGAAACACCATATATTTT.

The chain carries TRBV2 and TRBJ2-5, with D maybe TRBD2 (6 bases). This CDR3 spans 13 amino acids. Trimming removed 7 bases at V and 5 bases at J, with 14 bases between. CDR1 is SNHLY, CDR2 FYNNEI, per germline. CDR3 loop: CASKRGLRETQYF. The CDR3 nucleotides are TGTGCCAGCAAACGGGGGTTAAGGGAGACCCAGTACTTC.